This TCR beta chain was profiled in a study of response to subunit inactivated influenza vaccine. The study's findings and limits: Few additional T cells are recruited per seasonal influenza vaccination, authors suggested.

Trimming cost V 5 bases and J 0 bases; bases outside gene matches: 10. This CDR3 is built from 17 residues. Per the germline V gene, CDR1 is SGHTA and CDR2 is FQGNSA. This clonotype was picked up a small number of times. No antigen is known for it. TCRdb re-called the RT-PCR reads through MiXCR, storing one row per CDR3 protein. The table includes 550,000 to 600,000 distinct CDR3 sequences, over 9.5% detected once. The gene calls are TRBV7-2 and TRBJ2-3, with 8 bases fitting TRBD2. The receptor was isolated from a man aged 45-65 years who received an inactivated influenza vaccine. Material: PBMCs from blood, obtained on the day of vaccination. The DNA for the CDR3 is TGTGCCAGCAGCCAATCCCGGGGGGGAGCTAGCACAGATACGCAGTATTTT. Its protein product is CASSQSRGGASTDTQYF.